The rows below give T cell receptor beta chains drawn from one sample of a study of blood T cells in healthy people across ages. TCRdb re-analysed the 5' RACE reads in MiXCR, keeping a single row per CDR3 protein. The sample shows about 640,000 distinct CDR3 sequences, 25% to 30% of them seen only once. The sample was blood. These receptors all stem from a woman over 75 in good health. CDR3s include the opening cysteine and the closing phenylalanine or tryptophan. Fields, in order: V gene, J gene, clone size, D gene, CDR3 protein, CDR3 DNA. The D gene is left open where the match is weak. Only some rows state a clone size, as once, few, many or a class for expanded clones.

V: TRBV9; J: TRBJ2-2; size: -; D: -; CDR3: CASREGWGGGPGELFF; DNA: TGTGCCAGCAGAGAGGGCTGGGGTGGTGGTCCCGGGGAGCTGTTTTTT
V: TRBV5-1; J: TRBJ2-6; size: many; D: -; CDR3: CASSFFSGANVLTF; DNA: TGCGCCAGCAGCTTTTTCTCTGGGGCCAACGTCCTGACTTTC
V: TRBV5-1; J: TRBJ2-7; size: many; D: -; CDR3: CASSLSGGHVYEQYF; DNA: TGCGCCAGCAGCTTGAGTGGGGGACACGTGTACGAGCAGTACTTC
V: TRBV6-2/TRBV6-3; J: TRBJ2-4; size: -; D: -; CDR3: CASRKGNLEEQYF; DNA: TGTGCCAGCAGAAAAGGGAATTTAGAAGAGCAGTACTTC
V: TRBV12-3/TRBV12-4; J: TRBJ2-3; size: -; D: TRBD2; CDR3: CASSFGRLSGGAGDTQYF; DNA: TGTGCCAGCAGTTTCGGGCGGCTTAGCGGGGGGGCAGGTGATACGCAGTATTTT
V: TRBV12-3/TRBV12-4; J: TRBJ1-6; size: few; D: -; CDR3: CASRASGSSYNSPLHF; DNA: TGTGCCAGCAGGGCCTCAGGAAGCTCCTATAATTCACCCCTCCACTTT
V: TRBV12-3/TRBV12-4; J: TRBJ1-4; size: -; D: -; CDR3: CASSKLSTNEKRFF; DNA: TGTGCCAGCAGCAAACTGTCAACTAATGAAAAACGGTTTTTT
V: TRBV20-1; J: TRBJ2-5; size: -; D: -; CDR3: CSALVTETQYF; DNA: TGCAGTGCTCTTGTCACAGAGACCCAGTACTTC
V: TRBV3-1; J: TRBJ2-7; size: few; D: -; CDR3: CASSQDGAAEQYF; DNA: TGTGCCAGCAGCCAAGATGGAGCCGCCGAGCAGTACTTC
V: TRBV4-2; J: TRBJ2-2; size: -; D: -; CDR3: CASSQASSQNAGELFF; DNA: TGTGCCAGCAGCCAAGCTTCGAGCCAGAACGCCGGGGAGCTGTTTTTT
V: TRBV3-1; J: TRBJ2-7; size: -; D: -; CDR3: CASSPGIERYF; DNA: TGTGCCAGCAGCCCAGGGATCGAGCGGTACTTC
V: TRBV5-4; J: TRBJ1-2; size: -; D: -; CDR3: CAGSSEGHGYTF; DNA: TGTGCCGGCAGCTCGGAGGGACATGGCTACACCTTC
V: TRBV15; J: TRBJ2-1; size: many; D: -; CDR3: CATNERDTSNHEQFF; DNA: TGTGCCACCAACGAGAGGGACACGAGCAACCATGAGCAGTTCTTC
V: TRBV5-1; J: TRBJ1-2; size: many; D: -; CDR3: CASSLVVGERAGYTF; DNA: TGCGCCAGCAGCTTGGTTGTTGGGGAACGTGCTGGCTACACCTTC
V: TRBV24-1; J: TRBJ2-2; size: -; D: -; CDR3: CATSDRQWGTGELFF; DNA: TGTGCCACCAGTGATCGCCAATGGGGGACCGGGGAGCTGTTTTTT
V: TRBV2; J: TRBJ2-7; size: -; D: -; CDR3: CARTRRNNEQYF; DNA: TGTGCCCGCACCCGACGGAACAATGAGCAGTACTTC
V: TRBV7-2; J: TRBJ1-2; size: many; D: -; CDR3: CASSLVIVASAGYTF; DNA: TGTGCCAGCAGCTTAGTCATAGTAGCCTCAGCTGGCTACACCTTC
V: TRBV13; J: TRBJ1-1; size: -; D: -; CDR3: CASSLEGTGNTEAFF; DNA: TGTGCCAGCAGCCTAGAAGGTACAGGGAACACTGAAGCTTTCTTT
V: TRBV7-8; J: TRBJ2-7; size: -; D: TRBD1; CDR3: CASSTRTGGPYEQYF; DNA: TGTGCCAGCAGCACCCGGACAGGAGGACCCTACGAGCAGTACTTC
V: TRBV9; J: TRBJ2-1; size: -; D: -; CDR3: CASSPRPLYNEQFF; DNA: TGTGCCAGCAGCCCCCGTCCACTCTACAATGAGCAGTTCTTC
V: TRBV6-6; J: TRBJ2-3; size: many; D: -; CDR3: CASTPISAGISDTQYF; DNA: TGTGCCAGCACTCCGATCTCGGCGGGGATCTCAGATACGCAGTATTTT
V: TRBV7-2; J: TRBJ1-1; size: many; D: TRBD1; CDR3: CASSLGGTGQGAMTFF; DNA: TGTGCCAGCAGCTTAGGCGGGACGGGACAGGGGGCGATGACTTTCTTT
V: TRBV12-3/TRBV12-4; J: TRBJ1-5; size: -; D: -; CDR3: CASSGGRLIQPQHF; DNA: TGTGCCAGCAGTGGGGGCAGGCTCATACAGCCCCAGCATTTT
V: TRBV12-3/TRBV12-4; J: TRBJ2-3; size: few; D: -; CDR3: CASSLRRVGTDTQYF; DNA: TGTGCCAGCAGTTTAAGGCGAGTGGGGACAGATACGCAGTATTTT
V: TRBV6-5; J: TRBJ2-1; size: many; D: TRBD1; CDR3: CASSYSTGKQFF; DNA: TGTGCCAGCAGTTACTCGACAGGGAAGCAGTTCTTC
V: TRBV27; J: TRBJ1-1; size: -; D: -; CDR3: CASSLSRTTEAFF; DNA: TGTGCCAGCAGTTTATCCCGGACCACTGAAGCTTTCTTT
V: TRBV20-1; J: TRBJ2-3; size: many; D: TRBD2; CDR3: CSAHRTSGGTDTQYF; DNA: TGCAGTGCTCACCGGACTAGCGGGGGTACAGATACGCAGTATTTT
V: TRBV13; J: TRBJ2-6; size: -; D: -; CDR3: CASSLGMNSGTNVLTF; DNA: TGTGCCAGCAGCCTCGGTATGAACTCTGGGACCAACGTCCTGACTTTC
V: TRBV7-9; J: TRBJ1-2; size: many; D: -; CDR3: CASSLEAQSNYGYTF; DNA: TGTGCCAGCAGCTTAGAGGCGCAGTCCAACTATGGCTACACCTTC
V: TRBV29-1; J: TRBJ2-1; size: many; D: TRBD2; CDR3: CSVGEGRNEQFF; DNA: TGCAGCGTTGGGGAGGGGCGGAATGAGCAGTTCTTC
V: TRBV9; J: TRBJ1-1; size: few; D: TRBD1; CDR3: CASSVVGTGDAFF; DNA: TGTGCCAGCAGCGTAGTTGGGACAGGGGACGCTTTCTTT
V: TRBV30; J: TRBJ2-1; size: many; D: TRBD1; CDR3: CAGRGRNEQFF; DNA: TGTGCGGGCAGGGGGCGGAATGAGCAGTTCTTC
V: TRBV5-1; J: TRBJ2-3; size: once; D: TRBD2; CDR3: CASSLDSRGGDTQYF; DNA: TGCGCCAGCAGCTTGGACTCGCGGGGGGGAGATACGCAGTATTTT
V: TRBV7-9; J: TRBJ2-5; size: -; D: TRBD2; CDR3: CASSFPLAGSRETQYF; DNA: TGTGCCAGCAGCTTCCCCCTAGCGGGGTCAAGAGAGACCCAGTACTTC
V: TRBV7-2; J: TRBJ2-4; size: many; D: TRBD1; CDR3: CASRRAGGQNHLGQNIQYF; DNA: TGTGCCAGCAGGCGGGCAGGGGGCCAAAACCATCTAGGCCAAAACATTCAGTACTTC
V: TRBV20-1; J: TRBJ2-1; size: many; D: -; CDR3: CSARDGYYNEQFF; DNA: TGCAGTGCTAGAGATGGCTACTACAATGAGCAGTTCTTC
V: TRBV9; J: TRBJ1-6; size: many; D: TRBD1; CDR3: CASSTSTGEESPLHF; DNA: TGTGCCAGCAGCACCTCGACAGGGGAGGAATCACCCCTCCACTTT
V: TRBV7-9; J: TRBJ2-3; size: -; D: -; CDR3: CASDQLAASTDTQYF; DNA: TGTGCCAGCGACCAACTAGCTGCTAGCACAGATACGCAGTATTTT
V: TRBV29-1; J: TRBJ1-1; size: few; D: -; CDR3: CSVEGGEGLGTEAFF; DNA: TGCAGCGTTGAAGGGGGAGAGGGGCTGGGCACTGAAGCTTTCTTT
V: TRBV29-1; J: TRBJ2-3; size: -; D: TRBD2; CDR3: CSVGSWAGGPLDTQYF; DNA: TGCAGCGTTGGGAGTTGGGCGGGAGGGCCCCTCGATACGCAGTATTTT
V: TRBV5-1; J: TRBJ2-7; size: -; D: TRBD2; CDR3: CASPPGLAGGSTYEQYF; DNA: TGCGCCAGCCCACCGGGACTAGCGGGGGGTTCGACCTACGAGCAGTACTTC
V: TRBV2; J: TRBJ1-5; size: -; D: TRBD1; CDR3: CASSQDRDRVLRWHF; DNA: TGTGCCAGCAGCCAGGACCGGGACAGGGTTCTCCGATGGCATTTT
V: TRBV7-2; J: TRBJ2-3; size: -; D: -; CDR3: CASSLKAGRGDTQYF; DNA: TGTGCCAGCAGCTTAAAGGCTGGCCGCGGGGATACGCAGTATTTT
V: TRBV24-1; J: TRBJ2-3; size: -; D: -; CDR3: CATSDGAASTDTQYF; DNA: TGTGCCACCAGTGATGGAGCGGCTAGCACAGATACGCAGTATTTT
V: TRBV7-9; J: TRBJ2-1; size: -; D: TRBD2; CDR3: CASAYAGGPPYNEQFF; DNA: TGCGCCAGTGCCTACGCGGGGGGCCCACCCTACAATGAGCAGTTCTTC
V: TRBV7-9; J: TRBJ1-6; size: few; D: TRBD1; CDR3: CASSLYTGTGVLPLHF; DNA: TGTGCCAGCAGCCTCTACACCGGGACAGGGGTTTTACCCCTCCACTTT
V: TRBV11-2; J: TRBJ2-1; size: many; D: -; CDR3: CASSLGPGVYNEQFF; DNA: TGTGCCAGCAGCTTAGGGCCTGGGGTCTACAATGAGCAGTTCTTC
V: TRBV28; J: TRBJ2-7; size: -; D: TRBD2; CDR3: CASSQTSGTSWCYEQYF; DNA: TGTGCCAGCAGTCAGACCTCCGGGACTAGCTGGTGCTACGAGCAGTACTTC
V: TRBV10-2; J: TRBJ2-1; size: -; D: TRBD2; CDR3: CASSIGGAFGEQFF; DNA: TGCGCCAGCAGCATCGGGGGGGCGTTCGGTGAGCAGTTCTTC
V: TRBV27; J: TRBJ2-3; size: few; D: -; CDR3: CASGHFTDTQYF; DNA: TGTGCCTCGGGACACTTCACAGATACGCAGTATTTT
V: TRBV7-9; J: TRBJ2-4; size: -; D: TRBD1; CDR3: CASSLHDRDIQYF; DNA: TGTGCCAGCAGCCTACACGACAGGGACATTCAGTACTTC
V: TRBV7-9; J: TRBJ2-3; size: few; D: TRBD1; CDR3: CASSSTGGNQYF; DNA: TGTGCCAGCAGCTCGACAGGGGGCAATCAGTATTTT
V: TRBV29-1; J: TRBJ1-1; size: few; D: -; CDR3: CSVKGGAPSAFF; DNA: TGCAGCGTTAAAGGGGGGGCGCCGAGTGCTTTCTTT
V: TRBV27; J: TRBJ2-7; size: many; D: -; CDR3: CASSLRRTSGEQYF; DNA: TGTGCCAGCAGTTTACGACGGACATCCGGCGAGCAGTACTTC
V: TRBV2; J: TRBJ2-5; size: -; D: -; CDR3: CASSGSSRGETQYF; DNA: TGTGCCAGCAGTGGCTCTAGCCGAGGAGAGACCCAGTACTTC
V: TRBV6-5; J: TRBJ2-7; size: many; D: TRBD1; CDR3: CASSPTGTGRYEQYF; DNA: TGTGCCAGCAGCCCCACCGGGACAGGGAGGTACGAGCAGTACTTC
V: TRBV11-2; J: TRBJ2-1; size: many; D: TRBD1; CDR3: CASSIQGQGNNEQFF; DNA: TGTGCCAGCAGCATCCAGGGACAGGGTAATAATGAGCAGTTCTTC
V: TRBV20-1; J: TRBJ2-1; size: -; D: -; CDR3: CSAQLTSHEQFF; DNA: TGCAGTGCTCAGCTGACTAGTCATGAGCAGTTCTTC
V: TRBV20-1; J: TRBJ1-1; size: -; D: -; CDR3: CSARVTGSLITEAFF; DNA: TGCAGTGCTAGAGTTACGGGGAGTTTGATCACTGAAGCTTTCTTT
V: TRBV18; J: TRBJ2-5; size: many; D: -; CDR3: CASSPPMQETQYF; DNA: TGTGCCAGCTCACCGCCCATGCAAGAGACCCAGTACTTC